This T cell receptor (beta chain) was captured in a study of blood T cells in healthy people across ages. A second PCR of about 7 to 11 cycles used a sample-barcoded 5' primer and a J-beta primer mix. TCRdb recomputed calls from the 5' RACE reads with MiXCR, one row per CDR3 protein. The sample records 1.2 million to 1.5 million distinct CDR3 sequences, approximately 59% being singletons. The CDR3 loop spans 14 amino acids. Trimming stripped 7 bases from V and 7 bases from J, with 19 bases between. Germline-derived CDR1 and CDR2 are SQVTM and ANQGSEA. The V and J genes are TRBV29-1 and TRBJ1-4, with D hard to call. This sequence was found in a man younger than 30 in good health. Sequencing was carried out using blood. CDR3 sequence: CSASGTAESEKLFF. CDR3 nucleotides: TGCAGCGCCTCGGGAACGGCCGAGAGTGAAAAACTGTTTTTT.